Each of the 23 T cell receptor beta chains below was sequenced from the same sample in a study of shared clonotypes between healthy human individuals. Assay: immunoSEQ multiplex PCR; the TCRdb copy retains only in-frame clones and omits some. The data contain some 980,000 clones, around 80% of them singletons. The sequenced sample consisted of memory CD4+ T cells sorted from blood. Subset reported: CD45RA-negative fraction. Source of these receptors: a man in his late teens or twenties in good health.

The CDR3 sequence: CASRAGTGSSYEQYF. CDR3 in DNA: TGTGCCAGCAGAGCCGGGACTGGGAGCTCCTACGAGCAGTACTTC. V gene TRBV27 combines with J gene TRBJ2-7; D is perhaps TRBD2 (6 bases). Trimming removed 6 bases at V and 0 bases at J, with 15 bases between. Looked up from germline, CDR1 is MNHEY and CDR2 is SMNVEV (reference sequence). The CDR3 extends over 15 amino acids.

V is TRBV10-1 and J is TRBJ1-5; D gene ambiguous. CDR1 is WNHNN, CDR2 SYGVQD, per germline (reference sequence). Trimming took 6 bases from V and 0 from J, leaving 3 bases between them. The CDR3 is 12 residues long. Here the CDR3 DNA reads TGCGCCAGCAGCGCTAGCAATCAGCCCCAGCATTTT. This codes for CASSASNQPQHF.

The rearrangement joins TRBV9 to TRBJ2-3, with 12 bases aligning to TRBD2. Germline CDR1 reads SGDLS; CDR2 reads YYNGEE. After removal of 3 bases from V and 9 bases from J, the junction contained 14 bases not matched to a gene. This CDR3 spans 17 amino acids. The CDR3 spells CASSADVGLAGFRTQYF. The CDR3 DNA reads TGTGCCAGCAGCGCAGACGTAGGACTAGCGGGATTCAGGACGCAGTATTTT.

This chain connects TRBV13 to TRBJ1-1; unclear D gene. Looked up from germline, CDR1 is PRHDT and CDR2 is FYEKMQ (reference sequence). Trimming removed 5 bases from V and 0 bases from J, with 10 bases in between. CDR3 length equals 14 residues. The CDR3 reads CASSPKTLNTEAFF. CDR3 DNA sequence: TGTGCCAGCAGCCCAAAGACACTGAACACTGAAGCTTTCTTT.

The chain combines TRBV30 with TRBJ2-7; D is unresolved. V lost 1 base and J 5 bases, leaving 6 bases between the germline ends. This CDR3 comprises 11 residues. The germline CDR1 and CDR2 sequences are GTSNPN and SVGIG (reference sequence). The CDR3 DNA reads TGTGCCTGGAGTGCCCAGGACGAGCAGTACTTC. Its translation is CAWSAQDEQYF.

This CDR3 is CASNRTPSTDTQYF. The CDR3, as DNA: TGTGCCAGCAACAGGACCCCCAGCACAGATACGCAGTATTTT. The rearrangement joins TRBV6-1 to TRBJ2-3; a weak D match, TRBD1 (5 bases). The CDR3 totals 14 residues. Germline values: CDR1 MNHNS, CDR2 SASEGT. V dropped 7 bases and J dropped 0 bases, with 11 bases sitting between them.

The rearrangement uses TRBV7-9 and TRBJ1-4; 7 bases map to TRBD1. The germline V gene has CDR1 SEHNR and CDR2 FQNEAQ (reference sequence). This CDR3 has 15 residues. After removal of 0 bases from V and 5 bases from J, the junction contained 3 bases not matched to a gene. Here the CDR3 reads CASSLATGTNEKLFF. CDR3 nucleotide sequence: TGTGCCAGCAGCTTAGCGACAGGGACCAATGAAAAACTGTTTTTT.

The chain combines TRBV7-3 with TRBJ1-2; 8 bases match TRBD1. J was trimmed by 4 bases and V by 4 bases; bases with no gene match: 5. In germline, CDR1 is SGHTA, CDR2 FQGTGA. There are 14 residues in the CDR3. CDR3 amino acids: CASSSGTGLYGYTF. As DNA, the CDR3 is TGTGCCAGCAGCTCCGGGACAGGCCTCTATGGCTACACCTTC.

As DNA, the CDR3 is TGTGCCAGCAGTCCGAGCGGGCCCCAAGAGACCCAGTACTTC. Its protein is CASSPSGPQETQYF. The chain employs TRBV7-9 and TRBJ2-5, with D possibly matching TRBD2 (6 bases). Trimming removed 6 bases from V and 1 base from J, with 12 bases in between. CDR3 size: 14 residues. Germline assignment: CDR1 SEHNR and CDR2 FQNEAQ (reference sequence).

Of note for this clone: Given a much more abundant clone one base away, this may be a read error. The chain combines TRBV27 with TRBJ2-3, with D unresolved. This CDR3 is 11 amino acids long. The germline gives CDR1 MNHEY, CDR2 SMNVEV (reference sequence). V was shortened by 4 bases and J by 4 bases, with 3 bases between the two germline ends. CDR3 DNA sequence: TGTGCCAGCAGTTCCGCAGATACGCAGTATTTT. Translating gives CASSSADTQYF.

V and J are TRBV5-1 and TRBJ2-5; no definite D call. Germline assignment: CDR1 SGHRS and CDR2 YFSETQ. This CDR3 is 14 amino acids long. Trimming took 4 bases from V and 1 from J, leaving 11 bases between them. The DNA for the CDR3 is TGCGCCAGCAGCCAGGTCCGGGCCCAAGAGACCCAGTACTTC. Translating it yields CASSQVRAQETQYF.

To note about this clone: Other DNA variants within this sample encode the same CDR3. The CDR3, as DNA: TGTGCCTGGAGAGGGTTAGCCAAAAACATTCAGTACTTC. It translates to CAWRGLAKNIQYF. The chain has TRBV30 and TRBJ2-4; D is uncertain. The CDR3 has 13 residues. Germline V gene data show CDR1 as GTSNPN and CDR2 as SVGIG (reference sequence). The V and J ends lost 3 bases and 0 bases respectively, with 6 bases between them.

On this clone: Within the sample, other DNA sequences also encode this same CDR3. J is TRBJ2-2 and V is TRBV6-5, with 8 bases identical to TRBD2. The germline CDR1 and CDR2 sequences are MNHEY and SVGAGI. With V trimmed by 2 bases and J by 6 bases, 5 bases remained unmatched. The CDR3 covers 15 residues. This chain's CDR3 is CASSYRAGVSGELFF. CDR3 bases: TGTGCCAGCAGTTACAGAGCGGGAGTTTCCGGGGAGCTGTTTTTT.

CDR3 DNA sequence: TGTGCCAGTAGTACTGGGCGGGTGAGCCGGGGCGAGCAGTACTTC. The encoded protein is CASSTGRVSRGEQYF. The chain links TRBV19 to TRBJ2-7, with D perhaps matching TRBD2 (5 bases). The CDR3 runs 15 residues. V lost 4 bases and J 6 bases, leaving 19 bases between the germline ends. Germline V CDR1 and CDR2: LNHDA, SQIVND (reference sequence).

This clone was observed once. V is TRBV28 and J is TRBJ2-7; possibly TRBD1 or TRBD2 for D (6 bases each). This CDR3 contains 12 residues. V was clipped by 7 bases and J by 2 bases, with 9 bases between them. The germline V gene encodes CDR1 MDHEN and CDR2 SYDVKM. The CDR3 here is CASNGGPYEQYF. CDR3 coding DNA: TGTGCCAGCAACGGGGGCCCCTACGAGCAGTACTTC.

This clone was counted at least ten times. The rearrangement links TRBV6-1 to TRBJ2-3, with D possibly being TRBD1 (5 bases). In germline, CDR1 is MNHNS, CDR2 SASEGT. V dropped 8 bases and J dropped 4 bases, with 7 bases sitting between them. This CDR3 region has 11 residues. This CDR3 is CASWTPDTQYF. CDR3 in DNA: TGTGCCAGCTGGACACCAGATACGCAGTATTTT.

The J gene is TRBJ1-1, the V gene TRBV6-5, with D tentatively TRBD1 (5 bases). Per germline, CDR1 MNHEY and CDR2 SVGAGI. This CDR3 is built from 15 residues. The V and J ends lost 6 bases and 5 bases respectively, with 19 bases between them. The chain's CDR3 is CASSPALGPGTEAFF. The CDR3 DNA reads TGTGCCAGCAGCCCAGCTTTGGGTCCAGGGACTGAAGCTTTCTTT.

This clone was counted between two and nine times. This specimen includes other DNA sequences encoding the same CDR3. V gene TRBV19 combines with J gene TRBJ2-7; D may be TRBD1 (6 bases). Germline V gives CDR1 LNHDA, CDR2 SQIVND (reference sequence). With 4 bases removed from V and 2 bases from J, the gap between germline ends came to 9 bases. This CDR3 region has 13 residues. CDR3 residues: CASSTTGTYEQYF. In DNA form, the CDR3 reads TGTGCCAGTAGTACCACAGGGACCTACGAGCAGTACTTC.

The chain employs TRBV5-1 and TRBJ2-2, with D possibly TRBD1 on 6 matching bases. The CDR3 has 16 residues. Germline V gene data show CDR1 as SGHRS and CDR2 as YFSETQ. Trimming took off 0 bases at V and 5 bases at J, with 14 bases between the two ends. The CDR3 loop reads CASSLAGASGTGELFF. CDR3 bases: TGCGCCAGCAGCTTGGCAGGGGCCTCGGGGACCGGGGAGCTGTTTTTT.

J is TRBJ1-2 and V is TRBV2; D might be TRBD1 (5 bases). V lost 4 bases to trimming and J lost 8 bases, with 11 bases between them. CDR1 is SNHLY, CDR2 FYNNEI, per germline. The CDR3 sequence is 12 residues long. This CDR3 reads CASSAGGEGYTF. For the CDR3, the DNA is TGTGCCAGCAGTGCCGGGGGGGAAGGCTACACCTTC.

Regarding this clone: A clone one base away is much larger, so this may be a read error. The gene calls are TRBV5-4 and TRBJ1-2; D unclear. Germline V gene sequence: CDR1 SGHNT, CDR2 YYREEE (reference sequence). Trimming removed 1 base at V and 5 bases at J, with 6 bases between. The CDR3 has 12 amino acids. The CDR3 coding sequence is TGTGCCAGCAGCTTGCGGGAATATGGCTACACCTTC. It is translated as CASSLREYGYTF.

The chain links TRBV18 to TRBJ1-1; D is uncertain. Germline values: CDR1 KGHSH, CDR2 LQKENI. This CDR3 comprises 15 residues. V lost 3 bases and J lost 2, with 13 bases in between. The CDR3 spells CASSPPVSDNTEAFF. CDR3 in DNA: TGTGCCAGCTCACCCCCCGTTTCCGACAACACTGAAGCTTTCTTT.

V gene TRBV5-6 combines with J gene TRBJ1-2, with D uncertain. Per germline, CDR1 SGHDT and CDR2 YYEEEE. CDR3 length: 12 amino acids. V was trimmed by 3 bases and J by 4 bases, leaving 7 bases between them. CDR3 DNA: TGTGCCAGCAGCTATCGTACCTATGGCTACACCTTC. Translation gives CASSYRTYGYTF.